This TCR beta chain was documented in a study of regulatory T cells in long-lasting Graves disease. The time point was: newly diagnosed GD, antithyroid drugs for less than 3 months. PBMCs provided the RNA from which the TCR library was made. This clonotype occurred many times. Germline V gene lookup returns CDR1 MDHEN and CDR2 SYDVKM. The CDR3 runs 14 residues. The germline V and J ends were trimmed by 0 bases and 3 bases, with 9 bases remaining between them. Relying on iRepertoire HTBI primers and Arm-PCR of CDR3 regions, the team built TCR beta libraries. TCRdb ran MiXCR on the multiplex PCR reads and lists one entry per CDR3 protein. The sample lists about 440,000 distinct CDR3 sequences, 16% seen once, with around a tenth in the top ten. These data also featured in a second study, about T cells in Graves' hyperthyroidism and ophthalmopathy. This second study notes: First-round RT-PCR with HTBI primers amplified the TCR CDR3 region. Ophthalmopathy was distinguished from stable hyperthyroidism by 13 V-J signatures. A median approximately 6.5 months before onset, the model predicted ophthalmopathy.

The sample here was peripheral blood mononuclear cells (PBMCs), taken at new diagnosis, from a patient treated with antithyroid drugs. The V call is TRBV28, the J call TRBJ2-7; D gene uncertain. The receptor's source is a woman in her twenties or thirties with Graves disease. The chain's CDR3 is CASSLWTLDYEQYF. As DNA, the CDR3 is TGTGCCAGCAGTTTATGGACTCTTGACTACGAGCAGTACTTC.